This T cell receptor (beta chain) comes out of a study of Ad26.COV2.S vaccination and SARS-CoV-2 variants listed by TCRdb under 2021. Notes on the research overall: Vaccine-arm donors came from COV1001, a multicentre, randomized, double-blind, placebo-controlled phase I-IIa trial of Ad26.COV2.S in healthy adults. Trial participants were randomized into five groups of five, in which low-dose or high-dose Ad26.COV2.S was given once or twice, or placebo was given on both occasions. Ad26.COV2.S was administered intramuscularly at 5 x 10^10 or 1 x 10^11 viral particles, either as a single shot or as two shots given 56 days apart. The TCR-sequenced set comprised around 30 samples: about 19 Ad26.COV2.S vaccine recipients, 5 placebo recipients and 8 SARS-CoV-2 convalescent individuals. TCRbeta repertoire sequencing was used to assess the specificity and breadth of SARS-CoV-2-reactive T cell receptors after Ad26.COV2.S vaccination. Throughout the experiments and outcome assessment, investigators stayed blinded to trial group allocation.

TCRbeta CDR3 regions were sequenced with the immunoSEQ Assay. After extraction, genomic DNA underwent amplification by bias-controlled multiplex PCR, followed by high-throughput sequencing. The authors processed their data as follows. To quantify the absolute abundance of every unique TCRbeta CDR3 region, sequences were collapsed and filtered. T cell fraction was estimated by normalization of TCRbeta template counts to usable DNA, with usable DNA being measured through amplification of reference genes present in all nucleated cells. Repertoire TCRs were annotated as SARS-CoV-2-specific when V gene, CDR3 amino acid sequence and J gene were exactly matched to a known reactive TCR set. MIRA supplied the reference SARS-CoV-2 TCR set, which was filtered for enrichment in COVID-19-positive ImmuneCODE repertoires so that public or cross-reactive TCRs were removed. Based on the MIRA antigens, annotated TCRs were further analysed at the level of specific ORF or position within ORF. Breadth was defined as the number of annotated unique rearrangements divided by the total number of unique productive rearrangements, and depth was defined as the summed frequency of the annotated unique rearrangements. Two-sided Wilcoxon rank-sum tests were used to compare TCR breadth between groups. Drawn from immuneACCESS, this table holds only the in-frame rearrangements with V and J called that TCRdb kept. Clones are partly lost; checked studies trace under half to an unresolved V gene and leave the rest unexplained. Clone size and V and J calls were adopted from that table, with D and trimming inferred from the DNA. The sample table records hundreds of thousands of clones; 80% to 90% of these occur just once. In total, the top ten clones hold around 3.5% of the sample.

A note on this clone: It lacks a known antigen. Per-nucleotide qualities are absent, and no much larger clonotype sits a single base away.

Results the study describes overall, beyond this receptor: Higher spike-specific TCR breadth was observed in Ad26.COV2.S recipients than in placebo recipients (P = 0.0014). The study was not powered to compare responses between vaccine doses or regimens. Vaccine and placebo recipients had comparable non-spike TCR breadth, which fits with the vaccine containing only spike. After vaccination, substantial breadth of spike-specific CD8+ and CD4+ T cell responses was reported. The authors noted that the TCR breadth and depth analyses may have underestimated total T cell responses.

The treatment or condition label corresponds to: 19 received Ad26.COV2.S at low or high dose, single or two shots; 5 received placebo; per-sample allocation not given. Repertoires of vaccine and placebo recipients were sequenced from samples taken on day 63 after the first injection. Cohort 1b enrolled fewer than 30 adults aged 18-55 years at a single site in Boston, USA, between 29 July and 7 August 2020. Ad26.COV2.S consisted of a replication-incompetent adenovirus type 26 vector by which a prefusion-stabilized SARS-CoV-2 spike protein from the original Wuhan strain was expressed. From the cysteine through the phenylalanine, the CDR3 covers 15 amino acids. Just CDR3 DNA is preserved here, 45 bases in frame from base 1. For CDR1 and CDR2, the germline V gene lists MDHEN and SYDVKM. V and J lose 3 bases and 2 bases, and a span of 8 bases separates them.

This specimen consisted of peripheral blood, obtained in a trial of Ad26.COV2.S vaccine versus placebo. The rearranged chain carries TRBV28 and TRBJ2-6; no D gene is confidently identified. The clonotype comes from a person aged 18-60 years who received the Ad26.COV2.S COVID-19 vaccine or a placebo. The DNA sequence follows: TGTGCCAGCAGTTTTGGCGCAGCTGGGGCCAACGTCCTGACTTTC. This encodes CASSFGAAGANVLTF.